This TCR beta chain appears in the sequencing data of a study of control samples from healthy donors and cancer patients. Some clones are missing from TCRdb's copy, which holds only in-frame ones; the method was immunoSEQ multiplex PCR. This table holds approximately 140,000 clones, 93% found once. V gave up 5 bases and J gave up 5 bases, with 16 bases separating them. The CDR3 has 15 residues. Germline CDR1 and CDR2: MNHEY and SMNVEV (reference sequence). Sequenced input: blood. The chain links TRBV27 to TRBJ1-5; D gene unclear. The sequence derives from a young man in good health. In DNA, the CDR3 is TGTGCCAGCAGTATACGTTTTCGTGGTGATCAGCCCCAGCATTTT. Its translation is CASSIRFRGDQPQHF.